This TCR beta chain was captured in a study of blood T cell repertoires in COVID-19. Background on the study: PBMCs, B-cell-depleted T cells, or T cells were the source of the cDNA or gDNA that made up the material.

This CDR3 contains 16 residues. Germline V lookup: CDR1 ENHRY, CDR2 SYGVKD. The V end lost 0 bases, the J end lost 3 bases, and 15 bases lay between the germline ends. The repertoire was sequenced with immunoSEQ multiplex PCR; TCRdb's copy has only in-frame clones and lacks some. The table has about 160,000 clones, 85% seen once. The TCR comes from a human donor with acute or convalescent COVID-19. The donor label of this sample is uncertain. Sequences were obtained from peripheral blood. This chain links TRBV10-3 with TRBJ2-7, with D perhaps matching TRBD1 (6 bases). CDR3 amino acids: CAISESLSRQVYEQYF. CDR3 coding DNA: TGTGCCATCAGTGAGTCGCTCAGCAGACAGGTCTACGAGCAGTACTTC.